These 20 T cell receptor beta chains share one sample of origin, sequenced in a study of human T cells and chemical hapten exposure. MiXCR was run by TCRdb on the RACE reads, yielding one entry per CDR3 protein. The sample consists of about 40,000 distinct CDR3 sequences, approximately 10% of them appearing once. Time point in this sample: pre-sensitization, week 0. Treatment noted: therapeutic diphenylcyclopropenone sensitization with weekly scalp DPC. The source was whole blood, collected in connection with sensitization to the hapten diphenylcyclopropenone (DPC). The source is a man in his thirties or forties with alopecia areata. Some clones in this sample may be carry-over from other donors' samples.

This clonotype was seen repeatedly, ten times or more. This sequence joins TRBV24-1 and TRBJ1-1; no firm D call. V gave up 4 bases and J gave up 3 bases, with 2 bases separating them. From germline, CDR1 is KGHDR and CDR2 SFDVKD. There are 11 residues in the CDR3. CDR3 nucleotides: TGTGCCACCAGTGAGGACACTGAAGCTTTCTTT. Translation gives CATSEDTEAFF.

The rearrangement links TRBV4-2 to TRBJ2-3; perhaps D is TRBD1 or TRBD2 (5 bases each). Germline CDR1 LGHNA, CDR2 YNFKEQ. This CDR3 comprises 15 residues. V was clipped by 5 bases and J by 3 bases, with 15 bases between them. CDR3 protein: CASSEGSGVTDTQYF. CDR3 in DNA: TGTGCCAGCAGCGAGGGGTCTGGGGTAACAGATACGCAGTATTTT.

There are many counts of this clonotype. CDR3 amino acids: CASSHSKNIQYF. The CDR3 DNA follows: TGTGCCAGCAGCCACTCCAAAAACATTCAGTACTTC. The chain employs TRBV12-3 or TRBV12-4 and TRBJ2-4, with D uncertain. The CDR3 is 12 amino acids. The V and J ends lost 6 bases and 2 bases respectively, with 5 bases between them.

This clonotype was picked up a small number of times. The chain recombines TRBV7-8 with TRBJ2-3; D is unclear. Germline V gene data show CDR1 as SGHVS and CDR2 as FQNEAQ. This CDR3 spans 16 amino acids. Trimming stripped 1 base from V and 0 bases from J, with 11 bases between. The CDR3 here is CASSLGGSSSTDTQYF. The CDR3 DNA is TGTGCCAGCAGCTTAGGAGGCTCAAGTAGCACAGATACGCAGTATTTT.

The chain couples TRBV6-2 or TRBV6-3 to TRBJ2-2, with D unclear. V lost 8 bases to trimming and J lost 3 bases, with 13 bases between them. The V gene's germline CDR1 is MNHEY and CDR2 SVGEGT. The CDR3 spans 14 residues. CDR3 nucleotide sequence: TGTGCCAGCGGGCTCAAGCTGCACACCGGGGAGCTGTTTTTT. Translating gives CASGLKLHTGELFF.

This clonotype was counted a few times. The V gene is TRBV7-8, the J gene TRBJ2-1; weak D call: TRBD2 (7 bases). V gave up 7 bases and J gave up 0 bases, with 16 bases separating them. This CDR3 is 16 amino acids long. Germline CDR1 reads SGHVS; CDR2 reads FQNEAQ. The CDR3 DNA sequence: TGTGCCAGCACCGAGAAGGGGGGGCCCTCCTACAATGAGCAGTTCTTC. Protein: CASTEKGGPSYNEQFF.

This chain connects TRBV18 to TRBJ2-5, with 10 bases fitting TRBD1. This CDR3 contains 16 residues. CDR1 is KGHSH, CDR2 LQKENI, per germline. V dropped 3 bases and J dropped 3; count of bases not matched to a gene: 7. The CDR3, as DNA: TGTGCCAGCTCACCTGGACAGGGGGTCCGAAAAGAGACCCAGTACTTC. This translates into CASSPGQGVRKETQYF.

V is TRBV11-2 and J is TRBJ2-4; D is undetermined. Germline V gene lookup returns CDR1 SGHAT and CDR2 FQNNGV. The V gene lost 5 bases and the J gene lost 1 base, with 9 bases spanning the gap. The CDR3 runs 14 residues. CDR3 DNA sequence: TGTGCCAGCAGCCCCCTGGACGCCAAAAACATTCAGTACTTC. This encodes CASSPLDAKNIQYF.

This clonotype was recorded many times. CDR3 bases: TGTGCCAGCAGCTCCGTAGGGACTAGCGCCGGGGAGCTGTTTTTT. Translating it yields CASSSVGTSAGELFF. V usage is TRBV7-3 and J usage is TRBJ2-2; TRBD2 agrees at 10 bases. The CDR3 is 15 amino acids. Germline V CDR1 and CDR2: SGHTA, FQGTGA. V shed 4 bases and J 6 bases; nucleotides not matched to a gene: 5.

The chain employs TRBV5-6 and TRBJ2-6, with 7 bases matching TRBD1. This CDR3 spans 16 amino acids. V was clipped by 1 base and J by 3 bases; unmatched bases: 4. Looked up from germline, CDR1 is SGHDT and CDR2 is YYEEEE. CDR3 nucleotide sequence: TGTGCCAGCAGCTTGCAGGGGGTGTATGGGGCCAACGTCCTGACTTTC. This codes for CASSLQGVYGANVLTF.

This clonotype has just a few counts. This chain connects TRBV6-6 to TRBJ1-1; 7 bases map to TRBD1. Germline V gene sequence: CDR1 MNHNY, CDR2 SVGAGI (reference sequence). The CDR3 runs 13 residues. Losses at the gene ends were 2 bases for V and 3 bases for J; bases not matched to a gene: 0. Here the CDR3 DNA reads TGTGCCAGCAGTTACACAGGGGACACTGAAGCTTTCTTT. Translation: CASSYTGDTEAFF.

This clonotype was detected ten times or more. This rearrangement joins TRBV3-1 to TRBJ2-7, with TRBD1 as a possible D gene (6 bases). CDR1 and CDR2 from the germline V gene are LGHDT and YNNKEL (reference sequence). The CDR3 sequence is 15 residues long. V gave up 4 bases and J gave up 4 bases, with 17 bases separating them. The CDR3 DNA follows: TGTGCCAGCAGCCCGTGGGTGGGGGCCGTTTACGAGCAGTACTTC. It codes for CASSPWVGAVYEQYF.

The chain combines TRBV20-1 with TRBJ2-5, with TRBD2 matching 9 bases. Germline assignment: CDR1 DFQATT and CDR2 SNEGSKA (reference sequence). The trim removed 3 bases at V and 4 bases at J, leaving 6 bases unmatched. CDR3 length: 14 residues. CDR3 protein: CSARTSGARETQYF. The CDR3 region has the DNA TGCAGTGCTAGGACTAGCGGAGCGAGAGAGACCCAGTACTTC.

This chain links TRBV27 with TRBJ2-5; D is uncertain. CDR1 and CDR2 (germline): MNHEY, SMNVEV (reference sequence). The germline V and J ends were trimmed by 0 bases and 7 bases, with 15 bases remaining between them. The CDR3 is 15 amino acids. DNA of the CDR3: TGTGCCAGCAGTTTATCGTCAACCCCCGGATTGACCCAGTACTTC. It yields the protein CASSLSSTPGLTQYF.

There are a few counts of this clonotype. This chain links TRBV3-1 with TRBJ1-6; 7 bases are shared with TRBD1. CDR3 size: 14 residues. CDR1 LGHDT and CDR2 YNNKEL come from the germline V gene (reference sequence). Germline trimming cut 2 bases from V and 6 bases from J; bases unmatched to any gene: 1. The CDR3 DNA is TGTGCCAGCAGCCAAAACAGGGGTAATTCACCCCTCCACTTT. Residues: CASSQNRGNSPLHF.

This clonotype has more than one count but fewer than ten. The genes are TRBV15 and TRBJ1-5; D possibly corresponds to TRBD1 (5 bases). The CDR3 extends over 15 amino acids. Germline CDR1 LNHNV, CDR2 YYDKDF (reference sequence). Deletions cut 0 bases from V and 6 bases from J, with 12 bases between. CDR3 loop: CATSRDTGTAQPQHF. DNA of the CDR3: TGTGCCACCAGCAGAGATACGGGGACGGCTCAGCCCCAGCATTTT. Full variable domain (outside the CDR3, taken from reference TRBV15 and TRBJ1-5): DAMVIQNPRYQVTQFGKPVTLSCSQTLNHNVMYWYQQKSSQAPKLLFHYYDKDFNNEADTPDNFQSRRPNTSFCFLDIRSPGLGDTAMYLCATSRDTGTAQPQHFGDGTRLSIL.

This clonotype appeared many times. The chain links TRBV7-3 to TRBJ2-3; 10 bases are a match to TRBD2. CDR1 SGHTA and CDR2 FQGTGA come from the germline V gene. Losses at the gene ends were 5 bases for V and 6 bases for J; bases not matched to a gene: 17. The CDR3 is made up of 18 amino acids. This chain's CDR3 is CASSPLTGTSAQADTQYF. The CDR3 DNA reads TGTGCCAGCAGCCCACTGACCGGGACTAGCGCCCAGGCGGATACGCAGTATTTT.

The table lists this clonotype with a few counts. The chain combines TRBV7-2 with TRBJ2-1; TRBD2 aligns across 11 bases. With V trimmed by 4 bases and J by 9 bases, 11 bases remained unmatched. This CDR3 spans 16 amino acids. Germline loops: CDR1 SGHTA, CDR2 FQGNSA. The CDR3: CASSYGTSGLIREQFF. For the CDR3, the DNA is TGTGCCAGCAGCTACGGGACTAGCGGACTGATACGTGAGCAGTTCTTC.

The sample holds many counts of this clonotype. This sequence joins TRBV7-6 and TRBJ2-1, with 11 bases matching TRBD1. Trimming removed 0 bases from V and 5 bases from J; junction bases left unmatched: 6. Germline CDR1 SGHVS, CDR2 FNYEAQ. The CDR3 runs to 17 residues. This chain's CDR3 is CASSLATDRGPNNEQFF. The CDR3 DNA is TGTGCCAGCAGCTTAGCTACGGACAGGGGGCCCAACAATGAGCAGTTCTTC.

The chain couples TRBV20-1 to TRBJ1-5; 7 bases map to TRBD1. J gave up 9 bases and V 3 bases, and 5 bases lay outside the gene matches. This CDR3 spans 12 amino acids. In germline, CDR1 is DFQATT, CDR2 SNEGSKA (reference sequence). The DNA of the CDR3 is TGCAGTGCTAGGCTAGGGGGCCGGCCCCAGCATTTT. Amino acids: CSARLGGRPQHF.